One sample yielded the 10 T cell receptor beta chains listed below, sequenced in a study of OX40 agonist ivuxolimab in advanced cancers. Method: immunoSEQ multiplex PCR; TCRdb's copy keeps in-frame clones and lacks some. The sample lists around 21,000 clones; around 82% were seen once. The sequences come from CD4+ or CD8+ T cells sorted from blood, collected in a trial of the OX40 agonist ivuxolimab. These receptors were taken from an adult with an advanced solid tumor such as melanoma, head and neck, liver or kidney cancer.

CDR3 in DNA: TGTGCCAGCAGCTTGGCGGGCTCCTCCGGGACTCCATACAATGAGCAGTTCTTC. Translating it yields CASSLAGSSGTPYNEQFF. The J gene is TRBJ2-1, the V gene TRBV5-8; D is possibly TRBD2 (6 bases). V gave up 0 bases and J gave up 4 bases, with 20 bases separating them. This CDR3 comprises 18 residues. Germline lookup yields CDR1 SGHTS and CDR2 YDEGEE. The whole variable domain, filled in from reference TRBV5-8 and TRBJ2-1, reads EAGVTQSPTHLIKTRGQQATLRCSPISGHTSVYWYQQALGLGLQFLLWYDEGEERNRGNFPPRFSGRQFPNYSSELNVNALELEDSALYLCASSLAGSSGTPYNEQFFGPGTRLTVL.

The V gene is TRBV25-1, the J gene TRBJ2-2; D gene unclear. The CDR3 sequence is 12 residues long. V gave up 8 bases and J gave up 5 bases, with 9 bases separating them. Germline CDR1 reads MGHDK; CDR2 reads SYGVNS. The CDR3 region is CASGTETGELFF. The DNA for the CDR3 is TGTGCCAGCGGAACCGAGACCGGGGAGCTGTTTTTT.

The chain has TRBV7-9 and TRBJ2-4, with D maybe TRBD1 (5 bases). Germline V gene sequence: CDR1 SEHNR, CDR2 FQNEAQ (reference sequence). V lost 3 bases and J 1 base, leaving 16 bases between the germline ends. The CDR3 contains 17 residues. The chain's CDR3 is CASSFRTGEGAKNIQYF. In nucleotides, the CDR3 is TGTGCCAGCAGCTTTCGAACAGGTGAAGGGGCCAAAAACATTCAGTACTTC.

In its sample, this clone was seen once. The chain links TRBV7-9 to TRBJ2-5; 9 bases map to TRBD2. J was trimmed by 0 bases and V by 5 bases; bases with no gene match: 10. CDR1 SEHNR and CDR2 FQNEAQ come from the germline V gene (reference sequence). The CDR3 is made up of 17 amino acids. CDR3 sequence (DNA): TGTGCCAGCAGCAATAGCGGGAGTGGGAAGTACCAAGAGACCCAGTACTTC. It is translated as CASSNSGSGKYQETQYF.

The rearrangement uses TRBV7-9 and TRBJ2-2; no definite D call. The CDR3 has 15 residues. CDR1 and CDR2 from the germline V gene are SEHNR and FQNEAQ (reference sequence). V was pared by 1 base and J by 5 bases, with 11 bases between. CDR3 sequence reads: CASSLVSGITGELFF. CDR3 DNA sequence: TGTGCCAGCAGCTTAGTTTCCGGCATTACCGGGGAGCTGTTTTTT.

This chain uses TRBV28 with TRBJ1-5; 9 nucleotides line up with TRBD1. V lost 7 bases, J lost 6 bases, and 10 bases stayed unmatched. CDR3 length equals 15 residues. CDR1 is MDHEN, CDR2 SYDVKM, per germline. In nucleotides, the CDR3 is TGTGCCAGCACCCCGGGACAGGGAATCGGTCAGCCCCAGCATTTT. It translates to CASTPGQGIGQPQHF. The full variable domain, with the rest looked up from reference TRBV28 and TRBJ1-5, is DVKVTQSSRYLVKRTGEKVFLECVQDMDHENMFWYRQDPGLGLRLIYFSYDVKMKEKGDIPEGYSVSREKKERFSLILESASTNQTSMYLCASTPGQGIGQPQHFGDGTRLSIL.

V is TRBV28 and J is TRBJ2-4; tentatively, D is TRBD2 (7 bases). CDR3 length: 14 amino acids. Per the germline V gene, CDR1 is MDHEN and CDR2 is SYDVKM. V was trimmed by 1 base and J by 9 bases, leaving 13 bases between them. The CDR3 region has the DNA TGTGCCAGCAGTTTATTCGGGGGGCCAAGCATTCAGTACTTC. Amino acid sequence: CASSLFGGPSIQYF.

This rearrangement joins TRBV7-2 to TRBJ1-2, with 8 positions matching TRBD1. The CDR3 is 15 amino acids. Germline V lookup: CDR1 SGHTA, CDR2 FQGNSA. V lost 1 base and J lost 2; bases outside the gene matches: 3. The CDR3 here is CASSLVTGGNYGYTF. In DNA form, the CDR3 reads TGTGCCAGCAGCTTAGTTACAGGGGGAAACTATGGCTACACCTTC.

The CDR3 DNA reads as TGTGCCAGCAGTTTATCGGGGAGGGCGGCTGGGGATGAGCAGTTCTTC. It yields the protein CASSLSGRAAGDEQFF. The chain has TRBV27 and TRBJ2-1; 7 bases match TRBD2. The germline V gene has CDR1 MNHEY and CDR2 SMNVEV (reference sequence). The CDR3 consists of 16 residues. The ends lost 0 bases at V and 8 bases at J; junction bases unmatched: 10.

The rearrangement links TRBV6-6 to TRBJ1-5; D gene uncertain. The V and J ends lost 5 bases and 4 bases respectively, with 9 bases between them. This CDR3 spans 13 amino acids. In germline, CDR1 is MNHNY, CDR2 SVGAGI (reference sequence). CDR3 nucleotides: TGTGCCAGCAGTCTGGACGGAAATCAGCCCCAGCATTTT. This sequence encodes CASSLDGNQPQHF.